A single TCR beta chain is shown here with its context. Trimming stripped 1 base from V and 4 bases from J, with 16 bases between. The CDR3 has 16 amino acids. CDR1 and CDR2 (germline): SGHRS, YFSETQ. In the original processing: Scientists estimated how many nucleated cells there were by amplifying reference gene primers. Sequencing used immunoSEQ multiplex PCR; TCRdb keeps in-frame clones, though not all of them. The V and J calls and clone size come from that table; D and trimming were worked out from the DNA. This sample has hundreds of thousands of clones, with just under 90% found just once. The source of the sample is a study of blood T cell repertoires in COVID-19. Study information: The origin of the acute and convalescent COVID-19 samples was the United States, Italy and Spain. The analysed material was cDNA or gDNA that came from T cells, B-cell-depleted T cells, or PBMCs.

Participant-reported clinical history was the basis for cohort assignment. The sequence came from a woman aged 25-40 years with acute COVID-19. This chain connects TRBV5-1 to TRBJ2-3, with D perhaps matching TRBD2 (6 bases). Specimen: PBMCs or T cells enriched from blood (not recorded which). The CDR3 is CASSLIGGDLSDTQYF. CDR3 DNA sequence: TGCGCCAGCAGCTTGATCGGGGGTGATTTATCAGATACGCAGTATTTT.